This TCR beta chain stems from a study of blood T cells in healthy people across ages. The CDR3 runs to 17 residues. V was clipped by 3 bases and J by 4 bases, with 23 bases between them. The germline V gene has CDR1 SGHRS and CDR2 YFSETQ. Around 10 milliliters was the volume of peripheral blood drawn from each donor. Isolated PBMCs totaled at least 6 million in each sample. Primers used in a second PCR of about 7 to 12 cycles were a sample-barcoded 5' primer and a J-beta primer mix. TCRdb reprocessed the 5' RACE reads via MiXCR and lists one record per CDR3 protein. This table has around 800,000 distinct CDR3 sequences, around two fifths appearing once.

The J gene is TRBJ2-7, the V gene TRBV5-1; D possibly corresponds to TRBD1 (8 bases). Sample: blood. The receptor was derived from a man in his fifties or sixties in good health. In DNA, the CDR3 is TGCGCCAGCAGCTCGAACCGAAAGACAGGGGAGGGATACGAGCAGTACTTC. This encodes CASSSNRKTGEGYEQYF.